The 30 T cell receptor beta chains below all came from one sample that was sequenced in a study of T-cell memory formation after mild COVID-19. MiXCR, applied by TCRdb to the 5' RACE reads, yields one record per CDR3 protein. The sample lists some 180,000 distinct CDR3 sequences, 10% to 15% occurring once. Sequenced sample: PBMCs or a T cell subset sorted from them (not recorded which). The receptors were gathered from a young man who had mild COVID-19 (a few samples of this study predate the infection). Cell type and time point are not known.

V and J are TRBV28 and TRBJ2-3, with D possibly being TRBD1 or TRBD2 (5 bases each). The V end lost 3 bases, the J end lost 6 bases, and 10 bases lay between the germline ends. The CDR3 extends over 13 amino acids. The germline gives CDR1 MDHEN, CDR2 SYDVKM. DNA for the CDR3: TGTGCCAGCAGTTTCGGGGCTGGGGATACGCAGTATTTT. This encodes CASSFGAGDTQYF.

As regards this clonotype: A read error may account for a junction end that differs from germline. The rearrangement links TRBV6-5 to TRBJ1-6, with D hard to call. The germline CDR1 and CDR2 sequences are MNHEY and SVGAGI. The CDR3 has 16 amino acids. The CDR3 DNA sequence: TGTGCCAGCAGTGGAACCGAGGGTATTAGTAATTCACCCCTCCAATTT. Its protein product is CASSGTEGISNSPLQF.

The chain joins TRBV5-1 to TRBJ2-2; possibly TRBD1 or TRBD2 for D (5 bases each). Germline values: CDR1 SGHRS, CDR2 YFSETQ. The CDR3 is 14 residues long. V was trimmed by 3 bases and J by 5 bases, leaving 11 bases between them. The CDR3 DNA is TGCGCCAGCAGCTCTTCGGGGCGGACCGGGGAGCTGTTTTTT. It encodes CASSSSGRTGELFF.

This clonotype was detected many times. The V call is TRBV5-1, the J call TRBJ1-2; D not resolved. V lost 0 bases and J 2 bases, leaving 8 bases between the germline ends. Germline V lookup: CDR1 SGHRS, CDR2 YFSETQ. The CDR3 contains 14 residues. The chain's CDR3 is CASSLEQPNYGYTF. The CDR3 bases are TGCGCCAGCAGCTTGGAACAGCCGAACTATGGCTACACCTTC. The whole variable domain, remainder taken from reference TRBV5-1 and TRBJ1-2, is KAGVTQTPRYLIKTRGQQVTLSCSPISGHRSVSWYQQTPGQGLQFLFEYFSETQRNKGNFPGRFSGRQFSNSRSEMNVSTLELGDSALYLCASSLEQPNYGYTFGSGTRLTVV.

There are many counts of this clonotype. V gene TRBV4-3 combines with J gene TRBJ2-5; TRBD2 matches at 10 bases. The CDR3 length is 16 residues. Losses at the gene ends were 1 base for V and 4 bases for J; bases not matched to a gene: 6. The germline gives CDR1 LGHNA, CDR2 YSLEER. The CDR3 region is CASSQGVAGGGETQYF. CDR3 coding DNA: TGCGCCAGCAGCCAAGGAGTAGCGGGGGGCGGAGAGACCCAGTACTTC.

The J gene is TRBJ1-1, the V gene TRBV28, with a tentative D call TRBD1 (6 bases). The CDR3 contains 15 residues. Deletions cut 5 bases from V and 5 bases from J, with 18 bases between. Looked up from germline, CDR1 is MDHEN and CDR2 is SYDVKM. CDR3 coding DNA: TGTGCCAGCAGTCGGTTTCCAGGGGATTGGACTGAAGCTTTCTTT. Amino acids: CASSRFPGDWTEAFF.

The V call is TRBV7-9, the J call TRBJ1-6; D gene unclear. The V gene's germline CDR1 is SEHNR and CDR2 FQNEAQ (reference sequence). The CDR3 spans 12 residues. V dropped 2 bases and J dropped 11 bases, with 7 bases sitting between them. CDR3 loop: CASSLRSPPLHF. CDR3 nucleotide sequence: TGTGCCAGCAGCTTAAGGTCGCCACCCCTCCACTTT.

Here the CDR3 reads CASSSPGTRTDTQYF. The CDR3 nucleotides are TGTGCCAGCAGCTCACCCGGGACCCGCACAGATACGCAGTATTTT. The V and J genes are TRBV11-3 and TRBJ2-3; either TRBD1 or TRBD2 may fit D (5 bases each). Trimming pared 4 bases from V and 1 base from J, leaving 12 bases between. CDR1 SGHNT and CDR2 YENEEA come from the germline V gene. The CDR3 totals 15 residues.

The rearrangement joins TRBV27 to TRBJ2-7, with 9 bases aligning to TRBD2. This CDR3 has 14 amino acids. V lost 6 bases and J lost 2; bases outside the gene matches: 5. CDR1 and CDR2 from the germline V gene are MNHEY and SMNVEV (reference sequence). CDR3 nucleotide sequence: TGTGCCAGCAGGCCTAGCGGGGAGACCTACGAGCAGTACTTC. Encoded protein: CASRPSGETYEQYF.

V usage is TRBV20-1 and J usage is TRBJ1-5; unclear D gene. The CDR3 has 15 amino acids. Looked up from germline, CDR1 is DFQATT and CDR2 is SNEGSKA (reference sequence). Trimming took 6 bases from V and 0 from J, leaving 15 bases between them. The CDR3 sequence is CSAPPSRYSNQPQHF. CDR3 DNA sequence: TGCAGTGCCCCCCCGAGCAGATATAGCAATCAGCCCCAGCATTTT.

V is TRBV5-1 and J is TRBJ2-7, with unresolved D. The CDR3 runs to 13 residues. CDR1 is SGHRS and CDR2 is YFSETQ in the germline V gene. V was pared by 2 bases and J by 0 bases, with 6 bases between. CDR3 nucleotide sequence: TGCGCCAGCAGCTTTACAGACTCCTACGAGCAGTACTTC. It specifies CASSFTDSYEQYF. The full variable domain, in which reference TRBV5-1 and TRBJ2-7 provide the parts outside the CDR3, is KAGVTQTPRYLIKTRGQQVTLSCSPISGHRSVSWYQQTPGQGLQFLFEYFSETQRNKGNFPGRFSGRQFSNSRSEMNVSTLELGDSALYLCASSFTDSYEQYFGPGTRLTVT.

The rearrangement joins TRBV7-9 to TRBJ2-3, with a possible D match to TRBD2 (6 bases). The CDR3 sequence is 16 residues long. Germline CDR1 is SEHNR and CDR2 is FQNEAQ (reference sequence). V was shortened by 5 bases and J by 3 bases, with 18 bases between the two germline ends. CDR3 sequence: CASSLGSGSGTDTQYF. The CDR3 nucleotides are TGTGCCAGCAGCCTGGGTAGCGGTTCAGGGACAGATACGCAGTATTTT.

This clonotype was counted between two and nine times. The germline gene is not matched at one end of the junction; a read error may be the cause. Here the CDR3 reads CASSAGRAGQYSGF. For the CDR3, the DNA is TGTGCCAGCAGTGCCGGAAGGGCAGGACAGTACAGCGGCTTC. The chain is built from TRBV2 and TRBJ2-5; weak D call: TRBD1 (6 bases). In germline, CDR1 is SNHLY, CDR2 FYNNEI. The CDR3 is 14 amino acids.

The chain uses TRBV11-3 and TRBJ2-5; TRBD1 is a possible D gene (7 bases). The ends were cut back, 4 bases at V and 5 bases at J, with 23 bases in the middle. This CDR3 has 17 amino acids. Germline CDR1 is SGHNT and CDR2 is YENEEA. The CDR3 DNA reads TGTGCCAGCAGCTCGGGGGCAGGGGGTGTGAAGTACGAGACCCAGTACTTC. Translated, it gives CASSSGAGGVKYETQYF.

The J gene is TRBJ2-7, the V gene TRBV6-6; the match to TRBD1 covers 10 bases. Germline V lookup: CDR1 MNHNY, CDR2 SVGAGI (reference sequence). Losses at the gene ends were 5 bases for V and 2 bases for J; bases not matched to a gene: 9. This CDR3 region has 16 residues. This chain's CDR3 is CASSHRQGASTYEQYV. The CDR3 region has the DNA TGTGCCAGCAGTCACAGACAGGGGGCCTCGACCTACGAGCAGTACGTC.

This clonotype came up a few times. The rearrangement links TRBV7-2 to TRBJ2-7, with D uncertain. V was cut by 1 base and J by 3 bases, with 7 bases left in between. Germline-derived CDR1 and CDR2 are SGHTA and FQGNSA. This CDR3 contains 13 residues. CDR3 coding DNA: TGTGCCAGCAGCTTAGAGGTCGGCTACGAGCAGTACGTC. It translates to CASSLEVGYEQYV.

This clonotype has a handful of counts. The chain couples TRBV13 to TRBJ2-3, with 11 bases matching TRBD2. The CDR3 runs 17 residues. Looked up from germline, CDR1 is PRHDT and CDR2 is FYEKMQ (reference sequence). V shed 3 bases and J 2 bases; nucleotides not matched to a gene: 7. The CDR3 sequence is CASSLRLAGGPTDTQYF. For the CDR3, the DNA is TGTGCCAGCAGCTTGAGATTAGCGGGGGGGCCCACAGATACGCAGTATTTT.

This sequence joins TRBV7-9 and TRBJ1-2, with D possibly matching TRBD1 (5 bases). This CDR3 spans 13 amino acids. Trimming removed 4 bases at V and 3 bases at J, with 9 bases between. The germline V gene encodes CDR1 SEHNR and CDR2 FQNEAQ (reference sequence). The CDR3 DNA follows: TGTGCCAGCAGCTCGGGACCAGACTATGGCTACACCTTC. It yields the protein CASSSGPDYGYTF.

J is TRBJ1-4 and V is TRBV27; 7 positions agree with TRBD1. Germline-derived CDR1 and CDR2 are MNHEY and SMNVEV (reference sequence). Trimming took 6 bases from V and 7 from J; bases not matched to a gene: 8. The CDR3 extends over 14 amino acids. CDR3 loop: CASRRTGEGEKLFF. In nucleotides, the CDR3 is TGTGCCAGCAGACGAACAGGGGAGGGTGAAAAACTGTTTTTT.

The rearrangement uses TRBV7-9 and TRBJ1-1, with unresolved D. CDR1 SEHNR and CDR2 FQNEAQ come from the germline V gene (reference sequence). This CDR3 region has 14 residues. Between the trimmed V and J ends, which lost 0 bases and 5 bases, there was a span of 10 bases. The CDR3 DNA sequence: TGTGCCAGCAGCTTAGCCGGTCAGAGGACTGAAGCTTTCTTT. It is translated as CASSLAGQRTEAFF.

This chain connects TRBV7-9 to TRBJ2-5, with D perhaps TRBD1 or TRBD2 (5 bases each). Germline assignment: CDR1 SEHNR and CDR2 FQNEAQ (reference sequence). The V end was cut by 3 bases, the J end by 2 bases, with 13 bases between. This CDR3 contains 15 residues. In DNA, the CDR3 is TGTGCCAGCAGCTTGGGGCTCAGGGAGCAAGAGACCCAGTACTTC. Translating gives CASSLGLREQETQYF.

A few counts support this clonotype. The chain has TRBV11-2 and TRBJ1-2; D is possibly TRBD1 (6 bases). V dropped 4 bases and J dropped 8 bases, with 20 bases sitting between them. The CDR3 covers 15 residues. Germline V gene lookup returns CDR1 SGHAT and CDR2 FQNNGV. CDR3 in amino acids: CASSSLRGVGYGYTF. In DNA, the CDR3 is TGTGCCAGCAGCTCGCTCAGGGGAGTTGGATACGGCTACACCTTC.

This clonotype was seen a handful of times. V gene TRBV20-1 combines with J gene TRBJ1-1; D uncertain. CDR3 size: 12 residues. Looked up from germline, CDR1 is DFQATT and CDR2 is SNEGSKA (reference sequence). CDR3 sequence: CNVAKSKAEAFF. The CDR3 DNA sequence: TGCAATGTAGCGAAAAGCAAAGCTGAAGCTTTCTTT.

This clonotype was found many times. In DNA form, the CDR3 reads TGCGCCAGCAGCCCCCCGTGGGAAGGGGAGCTGTTTTTT. Encoded protein: CASSPPWEGELFF. The genes are TRBV5-1 and TRBJ2-2; D is uncertain. This CDR3 has 13 residues. V was cut by 4 bases and J by 8 bases, with 12 bases left in between. Germline CDR1 SGHRS, CDR2 YFSETQ.

The chain joins TRBV12-3 or TRBV12-4 to TRBJ2-1; D might be TRBD1 (6 bases). Trimming stripped 2 bases from V and 2 bases from J, with 10 bases between. The CDR3 runs to 15 residues. Here the CDR3 reads CASSLMGATYNEQFF. CDR3 coding DNA: TGTGCCAGCAGTTTAATGGGGGCTACCTACAATGAGCAGTTCTTC.

This clonotype turned up a few times. The chain is built from TRBV5-1 and TRBJ1-1; D possibly corresponds to TRBD1 (5 bases). The CDR3 extends over 14 amino acids. CDR1 SGHRS and CDR2 YFSETQ come from the germline V gene. V lost 3 bases and J 3 bases, leaving 12 bases between the germline ends. Here the CDR3 reads CASSYRDGDTEAFF. CDR3 sequence (DNA): TGCGCCAGCAGCTACCGGGACGGTGACACTGAAGCTTTCTTT.

This clonotype has more than one count but fewer than ten. The gene calls are TRBV12-3 or TRBV12-4 and TRBJ1-1; D ambiguous. The ends were cut back, 2 bases at V and 8 bases at J, with 12 bases in the middle. The CDR3 loop spans 13 amino acids. This CDR3 reads CASSLYGVGEAFF. DNA for the CDR3: TGTGCCAGCAGTTTATACGGGGTAGGGGAAGCTTTCTTT.

There are a few counts of this clonotype. This chain joins TRBV20-1 and TRBJ1-4; 10 nucleotides agree with TRBD1. Germline V gene sequence: CDR1 DFQATT, CDR2 SNEGSKA (reference sequence). The CDR3 length is 13 residues. Germline trimming cut 6 bases from V and 8 bases from J; bases unmatched to any gene: 6. CDR3 amino acids: CSAAGTGVEKLFF. CDR3 bases: TGCAGTGCCGCCGGGACAGGGGTCGAAAAACTGTTTTTT.

The chain couples TRBV19 to TRBJ1-2; D is ambiguous. Germline CDR1 and CDR2: LNHDA and SQIVND (reference sequence). The CDR3 sequence is 12 residues long. V was shortened by 4 bases and J by 5 bases, with 8 bases between the two germline ends. CDR3 in DNA: TGTGCCAGTAGTAACGAAGGGTATGGCTACACCTTC. Its protein product is CASSNEGYGYTF.

V gene TRBV5-1 combines with J gene TRBJ2-2; perhaps D is TRBD1 or TRBD2 (5 bases each). This CDR3 region has 14 residues. Trimming removed 2 bases from V and 4 bases from J, with 9 bases in between. From germline, CDR1 is SGHRS and CDR2 YFSETQ. DNA for the CDR3: TGCGCCAGCAGCTTTTCAGGGACCACCGGGGAGCTGTTTTTT. Protein sequence: CASSFSGTTGELFF. Complete variable domain (other parts from reference TRBV5-1 and TRBJ2-2): KAGVTQTPRYLIKTRGQQVTLSCSPISGHRSVSWYQQTPGQGLQFLFEYFSETQRNKGNFPGRFSGRQFSNSRSEMNVSTLELGDSALYLCASSFSGTTGELFFGEGSRLTVL.